The 25 T cell receptor beta chains listed next were all sequenced from one sample in a study of blood T cell repertoires in COVID-19. Sequenced by immunoSEQ multiplex PCR; TCRdb stores in-frame clones only, minus some. The sample lists around 200,000 clones, 84% occurring once. The sequenced sample was peripheral blood. These receptor sequences come from an elderly woman with active or convalescent COVID-19.

This clone has only a few counts. The chain employs TRBV15 and TRBJ1-1, with D possibly being TRBD1 (5 bases). V was shortened by 3 bases and J by 1 base, with 6 bases between the two germline ends. Per germline, CDR1 LNHNV and CDR2 YYDKDF (reference sequence). This CDR3 is 13 amino acids long. The CDR3 DNA reads TGTGCCACCAGCAGGCAGGGGAACACTGAAGCTTTCTTT. Translating gives CATSRQGNTEAFF.

V gene TRBV6-6 combines with J gene TRBJ1-2, with D possibly TRBD1 on 5 matching bases. V lost 5 bases and J 4 bases, leaving 11 bases between the germline ends. CDR3 length: 13 residues. Germline values: CDR1 MNHNY, CDR2 SVGAGI (reference sequence). The CDR3 protein is CASSIQVLYGYTF. CDR3 coding DNA: TGTGCCAGCAGTATACAGGTTCTCTATGGCTACACCTTC.

J is TRBJ2-7 and V is TRBV3-1 (or the pseudogene TRBV3-2); D is uncertain. The CDR3 runs 12 residues. Germline V gives CDR1 LGHDT, CDR2 YNNKEL (reference sequence). V lost 4 bases, J lost 6 bases, and 10 bases lay in between. DNA for the CDR3: TGTGCCAGCAGCCGTGGGCAGGCCGAGCAGTACTTC. This codes for CASSRGQAEQYF.

The chain carries TRBV7-2 and TRBJ2-3, with 8 bases that match TRBD2. J lost 5 bases, V lost 3 bases, and 7 bases had no gene match. Looked up from germline, CDR1 is SGHTA and CDR2 is FQGNSA. The CDR3 is 15 residues long. The DNA of the CDR3 is TGTGCCAGCAGCTTCCGGCGGGGGGCGGGAGATACGCAGTATTTT. Amino acids: CASSFRRGAGDTQYF.

V is TRBV19 and J is TRBJ2-7; possibly TRBD1 for D (6 bases). The germline V and J ends were trimmed by 6 bases and 6 bases, with 12 bases remaining between them. The germline CDR1 and CDR2 sequences are LNHDA and SQIVND (reference sequence). This CDR3 has 12 amino acids. This chain's CDR3 is CASSTGYGEQYF. The DNA for the CDR3 is TGTGCCAGTAGCACAGGGTATGGCGAGCAGTACTTC.

The J gene is TRBJ1-1, the V gene TRBV11-2; tentative D call: TRBD1 (5 bases). V was trimmed by 5 bases and J by 9 bases, leaving 16 bases between them. CDR3 length: 13 residues. CDR1 and CDR2 from the germline V gene are SGHAT and FQNNGV. CDR3 DNA: TGTGCCAGCAGCCCCGGTAGGGGATTTAAAGCTTTCTTT. As protein: CASSPGRGFKAFF.

This chain links TRBV7-2 with TRBJ2-6; D is unclear. The CDR3 is 15 residues long. V was cut by 2 bases and J by 0 bases, with 5 bases left in between. Germline CDR1 is SGHTA and CDR2 is FQGNSA. The CDR3 protein is CASSLTGSGANVLTF. The CDR3 nucleotides are TGTGCCAGCAGCTTAACGGGCTCTGGGGCCAACGTCCTGACTTTC.

J is TRBJ2-4 and V is TRBV7-9; no clear D gene. V was pared by 1 base and J by 0 bases, with 13 bases between. The CDR3 spans 17 residues. Germline V lookup: CDR1 SEHNR, CDR2 FQNEAQ (reference sequence). CDR3 amino acids: CASSLVPTLLAKNIQYF. The CDR3 region has the DNA TGTGCCAGCAGCTTAGTTCCGACACTGTTAGCCAAAAACATTCAGTACTTC.

The chain combines TRBV10-3 with TRBJ2-5; 16 nucleotides match TRBD2. The CDR3 has 15 residues. J was trimmed by 3 bases and V by 8 bases; bases with no gene match: 3. Germline CDR1 ENHRY, CDR2 SYGVKD. The CDR3 sequence is CAIGTSGGAEETQYF. The DNA for the CDR3 is TGTGCCATCGGGACTAGCGGGGGGGCGGAAGAGACCCAGTACTTC.

This clone was seen only a few times. The chain joins TRBV6-2 or TRBV6-3 to TRBJ2-2; 7 bases match TRBD1. The CDR3 totals 15 residues. The V gene end was trimmed by 2 bases and the J gene end by 1 base; junction bases not matched to a gene: 1. Germline V gene data show CDR1 as MNHEY and CDR2 as SVGEGT. The DNA of the CDR3 is TGTGCCAGCAGTTACCCAGGGGGGAACACCGGGGAGCTGTTTTTT. This sequence encodes CASSYPGGNTGELFF.

V gene TRBV5-1 combines with J gene TRBJ2-3, with a possible D match to TRBD1 (5 bases). CDR3 length equals 16 residues. CDR1 and CDR2 (germline): SGHRS, YFSETQ. Trimming took 6 bases from V and 1 from J, leaving 18 bases between them. The CDR3: CASNEMATAGTDTQYF. In DNA, the CDR3 is TGCGCCAGCAATGAAATGGCGACAGCCGGCACAGATACGCAGTATTTT.

The chain carries TRBV19 and TRBJ1-2; TRBD1 matches 10 bases. The germline V gene encodes CDR1 LNHDA and CDR2 SQIVND (reference sequence). The CDR3 sequence is 15 residues long. The V and J ends lost 4 bases and 2 bases, in that order; junction bases with no gene match: 4. The chain's CDR3 is CASSTKTGGNYGYTF. The CDR3 region has the DNA TGTGCCAGTAGTACCAAGACAGGGGGCAACTATGGCTACACCTTC.

J is TRBJ1-1 and V is TRBV18; no definite D call. Germline CDR1 KGHSH, CDR2 LQKENI. The CDR3 totals 15 residues. V lost 1 base and J 4 bases, leaving 13 bases between the germline ends. The CDR3 sequence is CASSPQSSEGTEAFF. The CDR3 DNA follows: TGTGCCAGCTCACCACAGTCTTCCGAGGGCACTGAAGCTTTCTTT.

This rearrangement joins TRBV9 to TRBJ1-1; possibly TRBD1 for D (6 bases). CDR3 size: 15 residues. Germline-derived CDR1 and CDR2 are SGDLS and YYNGEE. V was trimmed by 2 bases and J by 1 base, leaving 12 bases between them. CDR3 residues: CASSVMGATNTEAFF. The CDR3 nucleotides read TGTGCCAGCAGCGTTATGGGGGCGACGAACACTGAAGCTTTCTTT. Variable domain in full (rest from reference TRBV9 and TRBJ1-1): DSGVTQTPKHLITATGQRVTLRCSPRSGDLSVYWYQQSLDQGLQFLIQYYNGEERAKGNILERFSAQQFPDLHSELNLSSLELGDSALYFCASSVMGATNTEAFFGQGTRLTVV.

The V gene is TRBV27, the J gene TRBJ2-3; D may be TRBD2 (6 bases). This CDR3 spans 14 amino acids. Looked up from germline, CDR1 is MNHEY and CDR2 is SMNVEV (reference sequence). V shed 3 bases and J shed 6 bases, with 13 bases lying between them. The CDR3 sequence: CASSFGLASDTQYF. The CDR3, as DNA: TGTGCCAGCAGTTTTGGTCTAGCGTCGGATACGCAGTATTTT.

The rearrangement uses TRBV4-1 and TRBJ1-5; no reliable D call. Germline CDR1 is MGHRA and CDR2 is YSYEKL. V lost 0 bases and J 4 bases, leaving 10 bases between the germline ends. The CDR3 contains 15 residues. The CDR3 reads CASSQDLQRNQPQHF. In nucleotides, the CDR3 is TGCGCCAGCAGCCAAGACCTACAGAGAAATCAGCCCCAGCATTTT.

The chain carries TRBV14 and TRBJ2-1; 13 positions match TRBD2. V shed 4 bases and J 0 bases; nucleotides not matched to a gene: 6. CDR1 is SGHDN and CDR2 is FVKESK in the germline V gene. The CDR3 sequence is 18 residues long. CDR3 sequence reads: CASSRTSGSGSSYNEQFF. The CDR3 nucleotides read TGTGCCAGCAGCCGGACTAGCGGGAGTGGGAGCTCCTACAATGAGCAGTTCTTC.

This chain links TRBV29-1 with TRBJ2-1, with 8 bases fitting TRBD2. The CDR3 is 15 residues long. In germline, CDR1 is SQVTM, CDR2 ANQGSEA. Losses at the gene ends were 7 bases for V and 6 bases for J; bases not matched to a gene: 14. The CDR3 protein is CSAPSSSGRGNEQFF. CDR3 DNA sequence: TGCAGCGCTCCTAGTAGCAGCGGGAGAGGCAATGAGCAGTTCTTC.

The rearrangement joins TRBV28 to TRBJ1-4; 9 nucleotides align to TRBD1. Germline-derived CDR1 and CDR2 are MDHEN and SYDVKM. Losses at the gene ends were 6 bases for V and 6 bases for J; bases not matched to a gene: 5. The length of the CDR3 is 14 residues. The CDR3 reads CASRGDRVHEKLFF. The CDR3 DNA is TGTGCCAGCAGGGGGGACAGGGTTCATGAAAAACTGTTTTTT.

A single count supports this clone. The V and J genes are TRBV6-5 and TRBJ1-2, with D possibly TRBD1 on 6 matching bases. Trimming took 6 bases from V and 2 from J, leaving 13 bases between them. This CDR3 spans 14 amino acids. Germline CDR1 reads MNHEY; CDR2 reads SVGAGI. The CDR3 region is CASSYATGNYGYTF. The CDR3 DNA reads TGTGCCAGCAGCTACGCAACAGGGAACTATGGCTACACCTTC.

The chain has TRBV18 and TRBJ2-3, with 7 bases lining up with TRBD1. Germline V lookup: CDR1 KGHSH, CDR2 LQKENI. The CDR3 spans 15 residues. V lost 4 bases and J lost 4; bases outside the gene matches: 8. This chain's CDR3 is CASSLGTAGADTQYF. The CDR3 region has the DNA TGTGCCAGCTCACTCGGGACAGCCGGGGCAGATACGCAGTATTTT.

This clone occurred once. The genes are TRBV9 and TRBJ2-5; a possible D gene is TRBD1 (6 bases). The germline V gene encodes CDR1 SGDLS and CDR2 YYNGEE. V was cut by 2 bases and J by 3 bases, with 20 bases left in between. The CDR3 consists of 17 residues. CDR3 sequence reads: CASSVAIQGKGEETQYF. As DNA, the CDR3 is TGTGCCAGCAGCGTCGCTATACAGGGTAAAGGGGAAGAGACCCAGTACTTC.

Regarding this clone: Additional DNA sequences in this sample encode the identical CDR3. The chain joins TRBV30 to TRBJ2-3, with D unclear. Trimming took 2 bases from V and 0 from J, leaving 6 bases between them. Per germline, CDR1 GTSNPN and CDR2 SVGIG (reference sequence). This CDR3 comprises 13 residues. The CDR3 sequence is CAWSTGSTDTQYF. CDR3 nucleotide sequence: TGTGCCTGGAGTACGGGTAGCACAGATACGCAGTATTTT.

The chain couples TRBV28 to TRBJ2-5; D unresolved. The CDR3 contains 14 residues. V lost 7 bases and J 0 bases, leaving 12 bases between the germline ends. Germline loops: CDR1 MDHEN, CDR2 SYDVKM. CDR3 in amino acids: CASTTPGHQETQYF. The CDR3 coding sequence is TGTGCCAGCACAACCCCGGGTCACCAAGAGACCCAGTACTTC.

V and J are TRBV10-3 and TRBJ2-7; TRBD1 matches 10 bases. CDR1 and CDR2 (germline): ENHRY, SYGVKD. CDR3 length: 15 amino acids. V gave up 4 bases and J gave up 2 bases; unmatched junction bases: 5. The CDR3 reads CAISVTGGKTYEQYF. The CDR3 region has the DNA TGTGCCATCAGTGTGACAGGGGGCAAAACCTACGAGCAGTACTTC.